This TCR beta chain was observed in a study of shared clonotypes between healthy human individuals. Findings of the study overall: Shared across a few donors were around 5% of the naive CD4 clonotypes.

In the CD4+ fraction, cells were divided into CD45RA+ naive and CD45RA-negative memory subsets. Sequenced by immunoSEQ multiplex PCR; TCRdb stores in-frame clones only, minus some. The profile shows 950,000 to 1,300,000 clones, around 74% of them singletons. On this clone: Its antigen is still unknown. Other nucleotide sequences in the sample specify the same CDR3.

Trimming shortened V by 0 bases and J by 8 bases, and 19 bases separated the two germline ends. This CDR3 region has 16 residues. Germline assignment: CDR1 MRHNA and CDR2 SNTAGT. This clonotype was sampled from a man aged 18 to 30 in good health. The chain links TRBV6-4 to TRBJ1-2; TRBD1 is a possible D gene (5 bases). Sequenced sample: memory CD4+ T cells sorted from blood. The subset denotes: CD45RA-negative fraction. CDR3 in amino acids: CASSDSSFRGRGGYTF. The CDR3 DNA follows: TGTGCCAGCAGTGACTCGAGTTTCCGGGGGAGAGGAGGCTACACCTTC.